The text below deals with one T cell receptor (beta chain). Assay used: immunoSEQ multiplex PCR; TCRdb lists only in-frame clones, some missing. The repertoire consists of 120,000 or so clones, with more than 85% occurring once and the leading ten covering 1.5% to 2%. The data belong to a study of control samples from healthy donors and cancer patients. The material sequenced was blood. This clonotype originated in a man between 18 and 35 years old in good health.

The CDR3 is CASSLPGTKETQYF. For the CDR3, the DNA is TGTGCCAGCAGCCTTCCCGGGACCAAGGAGACCCAGTACTTC. The chain combines TRBV7-8 with TRBJ2-5; D possibly matches TRBD1 or TRBD2 (5 bases each). V lost 5 bases to trimming and J lost 5 bases, with 15 bases between them. There are 14 residues in the CDR3. CDR1 is SGHVS, CDR2 FQNEAQ, per germline.